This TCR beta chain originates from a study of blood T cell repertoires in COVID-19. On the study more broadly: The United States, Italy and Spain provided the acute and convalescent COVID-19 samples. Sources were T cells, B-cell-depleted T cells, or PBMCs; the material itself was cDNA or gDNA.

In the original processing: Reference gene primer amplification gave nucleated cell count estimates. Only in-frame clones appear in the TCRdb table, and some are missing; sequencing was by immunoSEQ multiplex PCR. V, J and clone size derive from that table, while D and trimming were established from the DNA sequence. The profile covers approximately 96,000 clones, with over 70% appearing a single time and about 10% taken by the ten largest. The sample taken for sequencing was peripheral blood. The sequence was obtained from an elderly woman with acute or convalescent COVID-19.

CDR3 bases: TGCCGCGGGGGGATGAACACTGAAGCTTTCTTT. Translated, it gives CRGGMNTEAFF. V gene TRBV20-1 combines with J gene TRBJ1-1; D is possibly TRBD1 (5 bases). The CDR3 covers 11 residues. Germline values: CDR1 DFQATT, CDR2 SNEGSKA (reference sequence).